Presented here are 19 T cell receptor beta chains from one specimen sequenced in a study of identical twins. TCRdb fed the 5' RACE reads into MiXCR, producing one record per CDR3 protein. The data hold 1.5 million to 2 million distinct CDR3 sequences, with 25% to 35% observed a single time. Source material: cord blood. Every receptor here comes from a newborn girl in good health.

This sequence joins TRBV30 and TRBJ2-1, with 11 bases that match TRBD2. With V trimmed by 0 bases and J by 3 bases, 4 bases remained unmatched. The CDR3 has 16 residues. Germline CDR1 and CDR2: GTSNPN and SVGIG (reference sequence). This CDR3 is CAWSVSSGGLYNEQFF. The DNA of the CDR3 is TGTGCCTGGAGTGTATCTAGCGGGGGGCTCTACAATGAGCAGTTCTTC.

This clonotype was counted ten times or more. The chain couples TRBV7-9 to TRBJ1-4; D not certain. The germline CDR1 and CDR2 sequences are SEHNR and FQNEAQ (reference sequence). This CDR3 is built from 12 residues. The V end lost 6 bases, the J end lost 3 bases, and 5 bases lay between the germline ends. Here the CDR3 reads CASSSANEKLFF. The CDR3 bases are TGTGCCAGCAGTTCAGCTAATGAAAAACTGTTTTTT.

This clonotype was recorded a few times. The chain has TRBV12-3 or TRBV12-4 and TRBJ2-1, with 9 bases lining up with TRBD2. After removal of 3 bases from V and 2 bases from J, the junction contained 2 bases not matched to a gene. The CDR3 spans 15 residues. CDR3 amino acids: CASSFSSGAYNEQFF. Here the CDR3 DNA reads TGTGCCAGCAGTTTCTCTAGCGGGGCCTACAATGAGCAGTTCTTC.

This clonotype has just a few counts. V usage is TRBV20-1 and J usage is TRBJ2-4; perhaps TRBD2 as D (6 bases). With 3 bases removed from V and 7 bases from J, the gap between germline ends came to 16 bases. Germline CDR1 is DFQATT and CDR2 is SNEGSKA (reference sequence). The CDR3 is made up of 14 amino acids. CDR3 loop: CSASRARGGNIQYF. The CDR3 DNA reads as TGCAGTGCTAGTAGGGCAAGGGGAGGCAACATTCAGTACTTC.

This CDR3 is CSPRSSYNEQFF. The CDR3 region has the DNA TGCAGTCCAAGGAGCTCCTACAATGAGCAGTTCTTC. J is TRBJ2-1 and V is TRBV20-1; D unclear. CDR1 and CDR2 (germline): DFQATT, SNEGSKA (reference sequence). The V end lost 8 bases, the J end lost 0 bases, and 8 bases lay between the germline ends. The CDR3 totals 12 residues.

This clonotype was seen more than once but under ten times. The chain combines TRBV5-1 with TRBJ2-3; 7 bases align to TRBD1. V was pared by 3 bases and J by 6 bases, with 1 base of the junction left unmatched. There are 12 residues in the CDR3. Germline V gene data show CDR1 as SGHRS and CDR2 as YFSETQ. CDR3 amino acids: CASSSGQDTQYF. The CDR3 DNA is TGCGCCAGCAGCTCGGGACAGGATACGCAGTATTTT.

The V gene is TRBV5-1, the J gene TRBJ2-2; D might be TRBD2 (5 bases). This CDR3 is built from 14 residues. Germline V lookup: CDR1 SGHRS, CDR2 YFSETQ. V was clipped by 3 bases and J by 4 bases, with 10 bases between them. CDR3 in amino acids: CASSWRTATGELFF. As DNA, the CDR3 is TGCGCCAGCAGCTGGAGGACCGCCACCGGGGAGCTGTTTTTT.

A few counts support this clonotype. The V gene is TRBV5-1, the J gene TRBJ1-2; 10 nucleotides agree with TRBD1. CDR3 size: 17 residues. V trimming: 0 bases; J trimming: 1 base; junction bases outside the gene matches: 6. Germline CDR1 reads SGHRS; CDR2 reads YFSETQ. As DNA, the CDR3 is TGCGCCAGCAGCTTGGCGCCGGGACAGGGGAATAACTATGGCTACACCTTC. Its translation: CASSLAPGQGNNYGYTF.

The gene calls are TRBV14 and TRBJ2-5; possibly TRBD2 for D (6 bases). Gene TRBJ2-7 matches the end of the DNA better, so the J call may be wrong. The length of the CDR3 is 17 residues. CDR1 and CDR2 from the germline V gene are SGHDN and FVKESK. The CDR3 loop is CASSQDVLTAGIGEQYF. DNA for the CDR3: TGTGCCAGCAGCCAAGATGTGTTAACGGCGGGGATCGGCGAGCAGTACTTC.

This clonotype showed up just a few times. The chain has TRBV6-1 and TRBJ1-4; D possibly corresponds to TRBD1 (6 bases). CDR1 and CDR2 (germline): MNHNS, SASEGT. V was pared by 2 bases and J by 0 bases, with 7 bases between. The CDR3 has 15 amino acids. The CDR3: CASSERTATNEKLFF. DNA of the CDR3: TGTGCCAGCAGTGAACGGACAGCAACTAATGAAAAACTGTTTTTT.

The V gene is TRBV10-1, the J gene TRBJ2-5; either TRBD1 or TRBD2 may supply D (6 bases each). From germline, CDR1 is WNHNN and CDR2 SYGVQD (reference sequence). The V end was cut by 3 bases, the J end by 11 bases, with 19 bases between. This CDR3 spans 14 amino acids. This chain's CDR3 is CASSETGAMNEQYF. CDR3 bases: TGCGCCAGCAGTGAAACGGGGGCGATGAATGAGCAGTACTTC.

Many counts were recorded for this clonotype. The chain recombines TRBV28 with TRBJ2-4; D call uncertain. Deletions cut 3 bases from V and 4 bases from J, with 13 bases between. This CDR3 spans 15 amino acids. The germline CDR1 and CDR2 sequences are MDHEN and SYDVKM. CDR3 DNA: TGTGCCAGCAGTTTCACCAAGCTAGATAAAAACATTCAGTACTTC. It codes for CASSFTKLDKNIQYF. The full variable domain, with the rest looked up from reference TRBV28 and TRBJ2-4, is DVKVTQSSRYLVKRTGEKVFLECVQDMDHENMFWYRQDPGLGLRLIYFSYDVKMKEKGDIPEGYSVSREKKERFSLILESASTNQTSMYLCASSFTKLDKNIQYFGAGTRLSVL.

The gene calls are TRBV5-6 and TRBJ2-3, with 7 bases lining up with TRBD1. The CDR3 loop spans 16 amino acids. Per germline, CDR1 SGHDT and CDR2 YYEEEE. V lost 1 base and J lost 2; bases outside the gene matches: 7. Here the CDR3 reads CASSLWDRALTDTQYF. CDR3 sequence (DNA): TGTGCCAGCAGCTTGTGGGACAGAGCCCTCACAGATACGCAGTATTTT.

This clonotype was counted between two and nine times. The genes are TRBV27 and TRBJ1-2; the match to TRBD1 covers 7 bases. The junction had 6 bases not matched to a gene; V was cut back by 3 bases and J by 8 bases. This CDR3 is 13 amino acids long. Germline loops: CDR1 MNHEY, CDR2 SMNVEV (reference sequence). Here the CDR3 DNA reads TGTGCCAGCAGTTTGACAGGGAAGAGGGGCTACACCTTC. As protein: CASSLTGKRGYTF.

The chain uses TRBV5-6 and TRBJ2-5; the match to TRBD1 covers 9 bases. Trimming at V came to 0 bases and at J to 11 bases, leaving 11 bases not matched to a gene. Per the germline V gene, CDR1 is SGHDT and CDR2 is YYEEEE. The CDR3 totals 15 residues. The DNA of the CDR3 is TGTGCCAGCAGCTTGGGGGACAGGGAGTACAATGAGCAGTACTTC. Translated: CASSLGDREYNEQYF. The full variable domain, with the rest looked up from reference TRBV5-6 and TRBJ2-5, is DAGVTQSPTHLIKTRGQQVTLRCSPKSGHDTVSWYQQALGQGPQFIFQYYEEEERQRGNFPDRFSGHQFPNYSSELNVNALLLGDSALYLCASSLGDREYNEQYFGPGTRLLVL.

This chain uses TRBV11-2 with TRBJ2-7; 7 nucleotides align to TRBD2. The CDR3 contains 15 residues. V was clipped by 6 bases and J by 7 bases; unmatched bases: 15. Germline V CDR1 and CDR2: SGHAT, FQNNGV. CDR3 in DNA: TGTGCCAGCAGGGCCCGGCCTAGCGGAAATAATGAGCAGTACTTC. It translates to CASRARPSGNNEQYF.

This clonotype was picked up a small number of times. V is TRBV28 and J is TRBJ2-7; 9 bases are a match to TRBD2. CDR3 size: 16 residues. Trimming cost V 3 bases and J 0 bases; bases outside gene matches: 6. CDR1 and CDR2 (germline): MDHEN, SYDVKM. This CDR3 reads CASSFPLAGYSYEQYF. CDR3 coding DNA: TGTGCCAGCAGTTTCCCACTAGCGGGCTACTCCTACGAGCAGTACTTC.

The genes are TRBV29-1 and TRBJ2-2; D may be TRBD2 (5 bases). Germline V CDR1 and CDR2: SQVTM, ANQGSEA. The CDR3 totals 14 residues. CDR3 in amino acids: CVAAVVIGTGELFF. The CDR3, as DNA: TGCGTCGCAGCGGTGGTTATAGGCACCGGGGAGCTGTTTTTT.

Only a few counts were recorded for this clonotype. It may be a read error: a sequence one base away is much more abundant. The chain carries TRBV27 and TRBJ1-1; maybe TRBD1 (6 bases). Trimming pared 3 bases from V and 4 bases from J, leaving 9 bases between. The germline V gene encodes CDR1 MNHEY and CDR2 SMNVEV (reference sequence). CDR3 length: 13 amino acids. For the CDR3, the DNA is TGTGCCAGCAGTTTTGGCAGGGGCACTGAAGCTTTCTTT. Translated, it gives CASSFGRGTEAFF.